This section outlines one T cell receptor (beta chain) sequence together with its context. Its matching antigen is unknown. PCR was performed using 60 Vbeta and 13 Jbeta primers. Measured with immunoSEQ multiplex PCR; TCRdb has only the in-frame clones, and not every one. The sample yields about 200,000 clones, more than 60% seen once. This entry belongs to a study of cytomegalovirus exposure and HLA in healthy donors. General study points: Cytomegalovirus association was listed for about 180 TCR beta chains. Later genetic work tied a missense DCLRE1C variant to beta-chain V and J trimming. Despite most TCR sequences being rare, some public TCRs occurred in many donors.

The receptor's source is a woman aged 25 to 39 in good health and CMV-seropositive. Sequences were obtained from PBMCs.

The CDR3 DNA follows: TGTGCCACTGCGCTAGAGACAGAATATAGCAATCAGCCCCAGCATTTT. It is translated as CATALETEYSNQPQHF. V is TRBV19 and J is TRBJ1-5, with D tentatively TRBD1 (5 bases). Germline values: CDR1 LNHDA, CDR2 SQIVND (reference sequence). This CDR3 has 16 amino acids. V gave up 10 bases and J gave up 0 bases, with 19 bases separating them.